The 12 T cell receptor beta chains presented below share a single source sample, sequenced in a study of blood T cells in healthy people across ages. Combining a sample-barcoded 5' primer with a J-beta primer mix, a second PCR ran for 7 to 11 cycles. MiXCR, applied by TCRdb to the 5' RACE reads, yields one record per CDR3 protein. This sample has more than 1 million distinct CDR3 sequences, with more than 40% found just once. What was sequenced was blood. All receptors come from a woman aged 60-70 years in good health.

The chain uses TRBV7-2 and TRBJ2-1; 8 nucleotides match TRBD2. Germline assignment: CDR1 SGHTA and CDR2 FQGNSA. V shed 2 bases, J shed 4 bases, and the junction held 13 bases outside the gene matches. The CDR3 loop spans 18 amino acids. The CDR3 loop is CASSLRSPAGGTYNEQFF. The DNA of the CDR3 is TGTGCCAGCAGCTTAAGATCCCCGGCGGGAGGAACGTACAATGAGCAGTTCTTC. Variable domain in full (rest from reference TRBV7-2 and TRBJ2-1): GAGVSQSPSNKVTEKGKDVELRCDPISGHTALYWYRQSLGQGLEFLIYFQGNSAPDKSGLPSDRFSAERTGGSVSTLTIQRTQQEDSAVYLCASSLRSPAGGTYNEQFFGPGTRLTVL.

This clonotype was detected a few times. The chain joins TRBV9 to TRBJ1-1; 8 nucleotides align to TRBD1. The CDR3 is 15 amino acids. V dropped 4 bases and J dropped 1; count of bases not matched to a gene: 6. CDR1 SGDLS and CDR2 YYNGEE come from the germline V gene. The CDR3 sequence: CASSPRGTGNTEAFF. In DNA form, the CDR3 reads TGTGCCAGCAGCCCCCGGGGGACAGGGAACACTGAAGCTTTCTTT.

The V gene is TRBV20-1, the J gene TRBJ2-5, with 8 bases lining up with TRBD1. Germline CDR1 DFQATT, CDR2 SNEGSKA (reference sequence). V dropped 6 bases and J dropped 2; count of bases not matched to a gene: 8. The length of the CDR3 is 14 residues. Here the CDR3 DNA reads TGCAGTGCCTTGGACAGGGTAGGACAAGAGACCCAGTACTTC. Translating it yields CSALDRVGQETQYF.

This clonotype has more than one count but fewer than ten. This rearrangement joins TRBV2 to TRBJ2-3; 7 bases are shared with TRBD2. Germline lookup yields CDR1 SNHLY and CDR2 FYNNEI. With V trimmed by 2 bases and J by 2 bases, 28 bases remained unmatched. CDR3 length equals 23 residues. The CDR3 DNA sequence: TGTGCCAGCAGTGAACCAGTCAGGTCCCCTGGCGGGGGAATCGGGTTAAACACAGATACGCAGTATTTT. It is translated as CASSEPVRSPGGGIGLNTDTQYF.

This clonotype was observed a few times. The CDR3 here is CASRVGNEQFF. CDR3 coding DNA: TGTGCCAGCAGGGTTGGGAATGAGCAGTTCTTC. The genes are TRBV2 and TRBJ2-1; no clear D. V lost 6 bases to trimming and J lost 7 bases, with 7 bases between them. The germline V gene encodes CDR1 SNHLY and CDR2 FYNNEI. The CDR3 is 11 residues long.

This clonotype showed up just a few times. This chain joins TRBV20-1 and TRBJ2-7; perhaps TRBD2 as D (6 bases). The CDR3 consists of 15 residues. In germline, CDR1 is DFQATT, CDR2 SNEGSKA (reference sequence). The V gene lost 6 bases and the J gene lost 4 bases, with 22 bases spanning the gap. CDR3 sequence: CSAGAHPGVGYEQYF. The CDR3 DNA reads TGCAGTGCCGGCGCCCACCCGGGAGTAGGATACGAGCAGTACTTC.

The table lists this clonotype with a few counts. The rearrangement uses TRBV5-1 and TRBJ1-2; maybe TRBD1 (5 bases). The CDR3 has 11 residues. Germline loops: CDR1 SGHRS, CDR2 YFSETQ. V was pared by 4 bases and J by 13 bases, with 14 bases between. The CDR3 region has the DNA TGCGCCAGCAGCGACCCGGGACGGAGCACCTTC. Translated: CASSDPGRSTF.

This chain joins TRBV4-3 and TRBJ1-4, with D maybe TRBD1 (5 bases). Germline CDR1 is LGHNA and CDR2 is YSLEER. The CDR3 contains 17 residues. V lost 2 bases and J lost 8, with 21 bases in between. The CDR3 region has the DNA TGCGCCAGCAGCCAAAAGGAGTACGGCGTGGGGCGGGAAAAACTGTTTTTT. Its translation: CASSQKEYGVGREKLFF.

CDR3 nucleotides: TGCAGTGCTAGACTTTACAGGGACGCTAATGAAAAACTGTTTTTT. It translates to CSARLYRDANEKLFF. The J gene is TRBJ1-4, the V gene TRBV20-1; a weak D match, TRBD1 (6 bases). The CDR3 contains 15 residues. The V and J ends lost 2 bases and 3 bases respectively, with 13 bases between them. The germline V gene encodes CDR1 DFQATT and CDR2 SNEGSKA (reference sequence).

The CDR3 loop is CSARDPTGTYEQYF. In DNA, the CDR3 is TGCAGTGCTAGAGATCCGACAGGAACCTACGAGCAGTACTTC. The chain recombines TRBV20-1 with TRBJ2-7; a possible D gene is TRBD1 (6 bases). The germline gives CDR1 DFQATT, CDR2 SNEGSKA (reference sequence). CDR3 length: 14 amino acids. Between the trimmed V and J ends, which lost 0 bases and 2 bases, there was a span of 11 bases.

This clonotype was observed a few times. The J gene is TRBJ2-3, the V gene TRBV10-1, with D possibly matching TRBD2 (6 bases). CDR1 WNHNN and CDR2 SYGVQD come from the germline V gene (reference sequence). The CDR3 has 16 residues. Deletions cut 0 bases from V and 2 bases from J, with 12 bases between. The CDR3 region is CASSESTTGVTDTQYF. Written as DNA, the CDR3 is TGCGCCAGCAGTGAGTCTACAACGGGAGTCACAGATACGCAGTATTTT.

The chain carries TRBV28 and TRBJ2-4, with 7 bases fitting TRBD1. Germline V gene data show CDR1 as MDHEN and CDR2 as SYDVKM. The V and J ends lost 5 bases and 2 bases, in that order; junction bases with no gene match: 12. The CDR3 sequence is 17 residues long. The CDR3 nucleotides are TGTGCCAGCAGTCCTTTTAGGTTGGACAGGTCCAAAAACATTCAGTACTTC. It specifies CASSPFRLDRSKNIQYF. The variable domain in full, completed from reference TRBV28 and TRBJ2-4, reads DVKVTQSSRYLVKRTGEKVFLECVQDMDHENMFWYRQDPGLGLRLIYFSYDVKMKEKGDIPEGYSVSREKKERFSLILESASTNQTSMYLCASSPFRLDRSKNIQYFGAGTRLSVL.